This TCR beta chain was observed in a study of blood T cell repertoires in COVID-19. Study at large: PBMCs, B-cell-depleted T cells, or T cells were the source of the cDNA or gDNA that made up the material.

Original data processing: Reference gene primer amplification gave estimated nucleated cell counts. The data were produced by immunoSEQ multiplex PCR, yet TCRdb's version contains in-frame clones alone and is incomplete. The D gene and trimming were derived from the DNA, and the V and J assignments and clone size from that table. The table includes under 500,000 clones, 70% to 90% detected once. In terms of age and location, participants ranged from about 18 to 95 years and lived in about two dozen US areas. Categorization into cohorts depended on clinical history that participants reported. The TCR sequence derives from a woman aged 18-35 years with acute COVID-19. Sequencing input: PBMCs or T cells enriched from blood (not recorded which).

The CDR3 nucleotides are TGCGCCAGCAGCCAAGTGGTAAGGACAGGGGGCACTGAAGCTTTCTTT. Amino acids: CASSQVVRTGGTEAFF. The chain joins TRBV4-1 to TRBJ1-1; 10 bases align to TRBD1. This CDR3 spans 16 amino acids. With 1 base clipped from V and 4 bases from J, the junction kept 6 bases outside the gene matches. Germline assignment: CDR1 MGHRA and CDR2 YSYEKL.